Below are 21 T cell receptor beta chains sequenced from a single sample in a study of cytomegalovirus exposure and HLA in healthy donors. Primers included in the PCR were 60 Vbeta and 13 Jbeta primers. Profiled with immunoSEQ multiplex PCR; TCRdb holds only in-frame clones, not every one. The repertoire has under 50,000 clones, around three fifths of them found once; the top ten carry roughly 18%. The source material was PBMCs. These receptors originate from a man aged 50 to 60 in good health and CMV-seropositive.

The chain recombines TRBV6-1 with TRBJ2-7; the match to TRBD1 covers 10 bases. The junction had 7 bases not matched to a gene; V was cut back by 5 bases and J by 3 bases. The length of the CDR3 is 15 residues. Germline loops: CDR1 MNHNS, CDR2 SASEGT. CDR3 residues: CASSSGTGDYYEQYF. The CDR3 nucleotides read TGTGCCAGCAGTTCCGGGACAGGGGACTACTACGAGCAGTACTTC.

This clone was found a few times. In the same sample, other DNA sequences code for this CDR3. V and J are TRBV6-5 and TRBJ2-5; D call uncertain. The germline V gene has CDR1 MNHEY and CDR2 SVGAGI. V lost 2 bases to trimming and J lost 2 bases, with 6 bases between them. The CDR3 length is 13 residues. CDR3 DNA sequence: TGTGCCAGCAGTTACGTACAACAAGAGACCCAGTACTTC. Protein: CASSYVQQETQYF.

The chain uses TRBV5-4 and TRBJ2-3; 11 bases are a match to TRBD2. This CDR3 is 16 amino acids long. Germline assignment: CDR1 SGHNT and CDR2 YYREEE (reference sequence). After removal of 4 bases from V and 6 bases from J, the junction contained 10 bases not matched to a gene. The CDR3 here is CASSLRGSGRGDTQYF. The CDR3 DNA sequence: TGTGCCAGCAGCCTAAGAGGTAGCGGGAGGGGGGATACGCAGTATTTT.

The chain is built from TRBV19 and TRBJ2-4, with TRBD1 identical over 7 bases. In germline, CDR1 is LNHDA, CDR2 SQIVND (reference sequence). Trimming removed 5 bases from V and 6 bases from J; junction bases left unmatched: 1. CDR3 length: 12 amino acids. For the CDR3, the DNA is TGTGCCAGTAGTTACAGGGGAAACATTCAGTACTTC. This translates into CASSYRGNIQYF.

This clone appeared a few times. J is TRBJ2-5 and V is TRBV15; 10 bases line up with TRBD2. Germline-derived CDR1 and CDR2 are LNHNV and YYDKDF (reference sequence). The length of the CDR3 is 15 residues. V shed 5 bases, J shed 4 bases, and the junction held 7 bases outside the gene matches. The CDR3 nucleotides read TGTGCCACCAGCGCGCCTAGCGGGGGCCTAGAGACCCAGTACTTC. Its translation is CATSAPSGGLETQYF.

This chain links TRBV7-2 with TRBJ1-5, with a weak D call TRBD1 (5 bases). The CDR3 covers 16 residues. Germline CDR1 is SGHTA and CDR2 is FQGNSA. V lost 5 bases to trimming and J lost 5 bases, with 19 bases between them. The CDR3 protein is CASSPRTRQSYQPQHF. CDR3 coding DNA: TGTGCCAGCAGCCCTAGGACAAGGCAGAGTTATCAGCCCCAGCATTTT. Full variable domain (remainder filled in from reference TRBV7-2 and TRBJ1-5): GAGVSQSPSNKVTEKGKDVELRCDPISGHTALYWYRQSLGQGLEFLIYFQGNSAPDKSGLPSDRFSAERTGGSVSTLTIQRTQQEDSAVYLCASSPRTRQSYQPQHFGDGTRLSIL.

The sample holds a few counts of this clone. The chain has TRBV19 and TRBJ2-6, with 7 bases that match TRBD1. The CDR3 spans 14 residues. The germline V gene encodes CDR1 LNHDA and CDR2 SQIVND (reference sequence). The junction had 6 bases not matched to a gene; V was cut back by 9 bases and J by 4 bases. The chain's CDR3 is CASRQGSGANVLTF. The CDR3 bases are TGTGCCAGCCGACAGGGCTCAGGGGCCAACGTCCTGACTTTC.

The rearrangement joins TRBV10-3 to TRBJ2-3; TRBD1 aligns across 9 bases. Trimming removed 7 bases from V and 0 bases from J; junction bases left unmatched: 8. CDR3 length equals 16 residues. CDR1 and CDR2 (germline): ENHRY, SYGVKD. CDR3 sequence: CAINTLGQGSTDTQYF. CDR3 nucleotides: TGTGCCATCAATACCCTGGGACAGGGAAGCACAGATACGCAGTATTTT.

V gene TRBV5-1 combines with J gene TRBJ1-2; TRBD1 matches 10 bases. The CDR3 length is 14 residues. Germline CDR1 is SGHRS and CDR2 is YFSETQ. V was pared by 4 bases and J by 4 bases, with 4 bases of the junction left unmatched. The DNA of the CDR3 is TGCGCCAGCAGCCTGGACAGGGGGGCCTATGGCTACACCTTC. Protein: CASSLDRGAYGYTF.

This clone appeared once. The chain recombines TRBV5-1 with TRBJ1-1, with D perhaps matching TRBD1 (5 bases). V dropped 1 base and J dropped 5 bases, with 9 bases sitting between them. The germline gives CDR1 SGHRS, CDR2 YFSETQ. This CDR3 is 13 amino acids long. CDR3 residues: CASSLSQGTEAFF. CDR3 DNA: TGCGCCAGCAGCTTGTCCCAGGGTACTGAAGCTTTCTTT.

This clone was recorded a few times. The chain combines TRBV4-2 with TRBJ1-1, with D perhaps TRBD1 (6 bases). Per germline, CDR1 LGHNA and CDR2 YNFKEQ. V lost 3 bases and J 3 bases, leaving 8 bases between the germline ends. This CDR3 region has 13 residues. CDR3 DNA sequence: TGTGCCAGCAGCCAGGACAGATACACTGAAGCTTTCTTT. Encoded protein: CASSQDRYTEAFF.

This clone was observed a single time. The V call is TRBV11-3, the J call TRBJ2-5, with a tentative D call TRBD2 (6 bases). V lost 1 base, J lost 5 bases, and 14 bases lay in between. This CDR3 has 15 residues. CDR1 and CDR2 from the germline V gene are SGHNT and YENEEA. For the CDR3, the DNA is TGTGCCAGCAGCTTAGGGGGCGGGGTCGGGGAGACCCAGTACTTC. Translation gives CASSLGGGVGETQYF.

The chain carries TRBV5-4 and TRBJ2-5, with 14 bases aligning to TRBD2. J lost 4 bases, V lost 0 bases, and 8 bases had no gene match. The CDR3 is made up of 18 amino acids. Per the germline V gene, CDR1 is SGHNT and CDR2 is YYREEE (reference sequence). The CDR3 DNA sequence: TGTGCCAGCAGCTTGGTGACTAGCGGGGGGGCCGGGCGAGAGACCCAGTACTTC. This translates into CASSLVTSGGAGRETQYF.

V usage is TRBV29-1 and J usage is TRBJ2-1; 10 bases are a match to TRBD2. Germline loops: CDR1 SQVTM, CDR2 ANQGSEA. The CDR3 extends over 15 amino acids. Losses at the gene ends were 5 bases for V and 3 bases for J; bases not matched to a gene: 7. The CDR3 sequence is CSVFSGGPDYNEQFF. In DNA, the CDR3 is TGCAGCGTTTTTAGCGGGGGGCCCGACTACAATGAGCAGTTCTTC.

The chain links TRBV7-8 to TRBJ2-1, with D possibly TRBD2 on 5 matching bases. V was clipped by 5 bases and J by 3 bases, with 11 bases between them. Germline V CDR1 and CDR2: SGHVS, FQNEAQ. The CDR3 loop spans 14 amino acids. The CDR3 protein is CASSNGDNYNEQFF. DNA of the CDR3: TGTGCCAGCAGCAACGGGGATAACTACAATGAGCAGTTCTTC. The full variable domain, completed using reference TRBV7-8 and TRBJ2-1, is GAGVSQSPRYKVAKRGQDVALRCDPISGHVSLFWYQQALGQGPEFLTYFQNEAQLDKSGLPSDRFFAERPEGSVSTLKIQRTQQEDSAVYLCASSNGDNYNEQFFGPGTRLTVL.

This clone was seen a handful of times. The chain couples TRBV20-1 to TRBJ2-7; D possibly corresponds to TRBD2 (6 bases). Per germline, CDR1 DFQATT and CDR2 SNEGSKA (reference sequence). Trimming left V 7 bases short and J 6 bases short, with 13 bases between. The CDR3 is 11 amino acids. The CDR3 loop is CSVQGGVEQYF. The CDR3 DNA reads TGCAGTGTCCAGGGAGGAGTCGAGCAGTACTTC.

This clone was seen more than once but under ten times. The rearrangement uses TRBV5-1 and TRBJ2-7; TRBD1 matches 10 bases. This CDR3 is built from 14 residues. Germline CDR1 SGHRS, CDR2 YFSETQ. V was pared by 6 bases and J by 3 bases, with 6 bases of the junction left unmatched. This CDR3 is CASTMTGGIYEQYF. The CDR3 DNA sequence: TGCGCCAGCACCATGACAGGGGGCATCTACGAGCAGTACTTC.

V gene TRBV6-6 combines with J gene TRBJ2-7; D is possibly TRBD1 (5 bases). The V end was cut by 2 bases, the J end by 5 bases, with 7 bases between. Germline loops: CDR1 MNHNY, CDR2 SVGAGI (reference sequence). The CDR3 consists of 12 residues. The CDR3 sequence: CASSYVGDEQYF. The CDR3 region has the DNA TGTGCCAGCAGTTACGTAGGGGACGAGCAGTACTTC.

The CDR3 loop reads CASSQEAEAKTFF. The CDR3 region has the DNA TGTGCCAGCAGCCAAGAGGCTGAGGCAAAAACTTTCTTT. V usage is TRBV4-2 and J usage is TRBJ1-1; D gene unclear. There are 13 residues in the CDR3. Looked up from germline, CDR1 is LGHNA and CDR2 is YNFKEQ. V was shortened by 0 bases and J by 12 bases, with 14 bases between the two germline ends.

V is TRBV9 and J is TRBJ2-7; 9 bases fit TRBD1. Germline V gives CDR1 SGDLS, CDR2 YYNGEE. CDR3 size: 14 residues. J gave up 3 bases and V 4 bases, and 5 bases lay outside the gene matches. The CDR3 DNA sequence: TGTGCCAGCAGCACCGGGACAGGGCTCTACGAGCAGTACTTC. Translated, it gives CASSTGTGLYEQYF.

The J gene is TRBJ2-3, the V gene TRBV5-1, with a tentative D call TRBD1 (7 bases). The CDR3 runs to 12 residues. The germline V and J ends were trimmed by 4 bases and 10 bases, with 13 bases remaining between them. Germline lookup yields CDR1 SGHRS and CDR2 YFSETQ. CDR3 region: CASSPDREAQYF. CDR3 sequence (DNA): TGCGCCAGCAGCCCAGACAGGGAGGCGCAGTATTTT.